This TCR beta chain derives from a study of blood T cell repertoires in COVID-19. The wider study: The United States, Italy and Spain provided the acute and convalescent COVID-19 samples. PBMCs, B-cell-depleted T cells, or T cells were the source of the cDNA or gDNA that made up the material.

Original data processing: Reference gene primer amplification gave nucleated cell count estimates. Sequencing was performed with immunoSEQ multiplex PCR; in TCRdb, only in-frame clones are kept and a portion is missing. For V, J and clone size, that table is used; D and trimming come from the DNA. This sample has 100,000 to 150,000 clones, with roughly three quarters found just once. Germline-derived CDR1 and CDR2 are SEHNR and FQNEAQ (reference sequence). V trimming: 5 bases; J trimming: 3 bases; junction bases outside the gene matches: 12. CDR3 length: 16 residues. The origin of this receptor is a human donor in a cohort sampled during active COVID-19. The sequenced material came from peripheral blood. J is TRBJ2-7 and V is TRBV7-9, with TRBD2 matching 8 bases. The CDR3 is CASSPRPGAGDYEQYF. The CDR3 coding sequence is TGTGCCAGCAGCCCGCGGCCGGGAGCGGGGGACTACGAGCAGTACTTC.